This T cell receptor (beta chain) was recovered during a study of blood T cell repertoires in COVID-19. Study-level information: Sources were T cells, B-cell-depleted T cells, or PBMCs; the material itself was cDNA or gDNA.

Per the study methods: Counts of nucleated cells, estimated from reference gene primer amplification, were obtained. The protocol was immunoSEQ multiplex PCR, while the TCRdb copy is restricted to in-frame clones and leaves out a portion. That table furnishes V, J and clone size, whereas the DNA furnished D and trimming. The data show around 100,000 clones, with about 89% seen just once and 3.5% to 5.5% held by the top ten. This CDR3 spans 14 amino acids. With V trimmed by 3 bases and J by 5 bases, 3 bases remained unmatched. The germline CDR1 and CDR2 sequences are LGHNA and YNFKEQ. The receptor was isolated from a middle-aged man with acute or convalescent COVID-19. The chain couples TRBV4-2 to TRBJ1-5; 8 bases are shared with TRBD1. Material for sequencing was peripheral blood. The CDR3 DNA reads as TGTGCCAGCAGCCAGACAGGGGCCCATCAGCCCCAGCATTTT. Translation gives CASSQTGAHQPQHF.